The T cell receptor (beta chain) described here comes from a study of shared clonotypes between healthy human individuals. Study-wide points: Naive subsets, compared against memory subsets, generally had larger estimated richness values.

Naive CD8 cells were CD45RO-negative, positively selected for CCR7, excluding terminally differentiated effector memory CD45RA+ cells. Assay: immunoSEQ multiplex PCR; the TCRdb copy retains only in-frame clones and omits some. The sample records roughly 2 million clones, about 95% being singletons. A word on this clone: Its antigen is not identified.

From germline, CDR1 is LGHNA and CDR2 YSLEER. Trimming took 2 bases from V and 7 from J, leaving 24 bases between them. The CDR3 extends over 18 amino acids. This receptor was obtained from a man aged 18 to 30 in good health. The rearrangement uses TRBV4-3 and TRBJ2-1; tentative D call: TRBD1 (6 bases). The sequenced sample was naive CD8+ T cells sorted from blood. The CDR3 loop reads CASSQSNQYGGPGNEQFF. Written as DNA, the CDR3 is TGCGCCAGCAGCCAAAGTAACCAGTATGGGGGCCCAGGGAATGAGCAGTTCTTC.